This paragraph reports one T cell receptor beta chain. No cognate antigen has been identified for it. Within one base of it there is no much larger clone, and no base qualities were kept. V has 3 bases trimmed and J has 2 bases trimmed; junction bases matching no gene number 5. The CDR3, from cysteine to phenylalanine, totals 15 residues. Of the read, only the CDR3 DNA is kept; its 45 bases are in frame from base 1. CDR1 and CDR2, looked up from the germline V gene, are MDHEN and SYDVKM. To prepare the library, the immunoSEQ multiplex PCR assay was applied. The multiplex PCR relied on a mix of 60 forward primers for TCR Vbeta segments and 13 reverse primers for TCR Jbeta segments. The CDR3 region of rearranged TCR beta genes was amplified from genomic DNA by a multiplex PCR assay. Amplified TCR beta libraries were sequenced as 87-base-pair reads on the Illumina HiSeq System. On the authors' methods: A later analysis counted some 80 million unique TCR beta chains across the 500 to 850 repertoires, and 9.5 million to 11 million of these chains were shared by at least two donors. A nearest-neighbor algorithm error-corrected the raw reads and collapsed the reads into unique sequences, merging closely related sequences to remove PCR and sequencing errors. V, D and J gene segments were assigned by aligning CDR3 sequences to IMGT reference sequences. For a sequence to be retained, a match of at least six nucleotides to both a V gene segment and a J gene segment was required. A rearrangement was called productive if the CDR3 had no stop codons and remained in frame with V and J, and every other rearrangement was called non-productive. CDR3 was defined by IMGT convention, running from the second conserved V-encoded cysteine to the conserved J-encoded phenylalanine. The earlier analysis of 587 of the donors excluded sequences that lacked an unambiguous match to a single V gene segment. An earlier analysis of 587 of the donors called V segments functional above 56.7% productive rearrangements and segregating when the between-donor standard deviation exceeded 5%. A statistical classification framework was built to diagnose cytomegalovirus status from the catalog of TCR beta chain sequences. In a later analysis, V and J genes were assigned by comparing TCR nucleotide sequences against IMGT/GENE-DB human TR gene sequences. Using the TCRdist pipeline, a later analysis assigned CDR3 sequences along with most-parsimonious VDJ recombination scenarios. In a later analysis, each TCR beta chain was defined by its CDR3 amino acid sequence together with its V-gene family, and reads without a unique V-gene family were excluded. A later analysis removed 550 to 650 highly shared, low-generation-probability nucleotide sequences to deal with suspected cross-contamination and a sequencing artifact. For each public chain, a later analysis derived a clonal expansion index from normalized ranks of inferred template counts within each repertoire. In a later analysis, generation probabilities were computed with a VDJ recombination model fitted to out-of-frame rearrangements, and the resulting probabilities were checked against IGoR. A later analysis scored TCR-TCR, TCR-HLA and TCR-CMV co-occurrence with hypergeometric tests, applying a repertoire-size bias correction to TCR pairs. False discovery rates were estimated in a later analysis by permuting HLA or CMV assignments 20 times. In a later analysis, co-occurring TCRs were grouped using DBSCAN, and TCRdist sequence similarity was added for clustering within HLA-allele-positive subsets. Repertoires with fewer than 30,000 or more than 120,000 public chains, plus five repertoires with anomalous nucleotide sharing, were excluded from co-occurrence clustering. Not all clones reach the TCRdb copy of this immuneACCESS table, which keeps in-frame sequences only. Checked studies attribute under half of the gap to unresolved V genes and leave the rest unexplained. V and J calls and clone size come straight from that table; D and trimming were deduced from the DNA. The sample profile shows about 150,000 clones; 75% to 85% of them were found once. Clones ranked in the top ten supply 7.5% to 9% of the sample.

The source of the sample is a study of cytomegalovirus exposure and HLA in healthy donors (dated by TCRdb to about 2017). Background for the entire study: An earlier analysis of several hundred of the donors reported 250 to 300 Gb of sequence data and 117 million unique TCR beta sequences from roughly 200 million T cells. Roughly 320 gigabases of sequencing data and roughly 80 million unique TCR sequences made up an early release that covered under 750 HLA-typed donors. The genetic ancestry cluster associated with self-reported Caucasian donors included 70% to 85% of the approximately 400 genotyped donors. The aim of the study was to test whether cataloging public T cell receptors could identify signatures of past pathogen exposure. The T cell repertoires of around 730 subjects were profiled by immunosequencing and related to cytomegalovirus serostatus. Besides the first cohort of more than 650 subjects, a separate validation cohort made up of over a hundred different subjects was used. High-throughput TCR immunosequencing, statistical association of individual TCRs with disease status, and machine learning were combined to predict cytomegalovirus infection status. A later analysis re-analyzed previously published TCR beta repertoires from 666 donors and added high-resolution HLA genotyping to study TCR occurrence patterns. Rather than using new phenotypic data, the later analysis identified candidate immune exposures from TCR beta sequences and from how often those sequences occurred across donors. An earlier analysis of about 600 of the donors used high-throughput TCR beta sequencing to judge whether each TCR beta V gene segment behaved as functional or pseudogenic. Alongside the repertoire data, information on donor age, sex, ethnicity and CMV serostatus was compiled. A later genetic analysis took genome-wide SNP genotypes for about three fifths of the 666 donors and used that subset as a discovery cohort. All discovery cohort repertoires had been generated on a single sequencing platform. HLA typing included class I and class II loci at four-digit resolution. Typing coverage varied by locus: roughly 629-640 donors for A, B, C, DRB1 and DQB1; around 560 for DQA1; approximately 570 for DPA1; more than 450 for DPB1. Because of strong linkage in the cohort, five DR-DQ haplotypes were treated as single units for association and clustering. Among about 410 genotyped donors of the cohort, an average of about 220,000 unique TCR beta nucleotide sequences was sequenced per donor, of which 15% to 20% were non-productive.

Summary of the overall study and its limitations: A few of the identified cytomegalovirus-associated TCR beta chains were confirmed in vitro to be specific for cytomegalovirus antigens. Because counts were too low, about 15 rarely observed V segments, including chromosome 9 orphons, were left out of the earlier analysis of some 600 of the donors. A later genetic analysis associated a missense DCLRE1C variant with V-gene and J-gene trimming of TCR beta chains, and an independent cohort replicated the association. Cytomegalovirus status was reported to be diagnosed by the classifier with high specificity and sensitivity in both the original and validation cohorts. Because the 87-base-pair reads could not distinguish some IMGT-functional V segments, including TRBV6-2 and TRBV6-3, those segments were excluded. In an earlier analysis of about 550 of the donors, most TCR beta V segments were observed in productive rearrangements about 87% or about 30% of the time, broadly matching IMGT annotations. Most TCR sequences were seen in very few donors, while some public TCRs were found in many individuals. The presence/absence analyses assumed that sequencing depth was roughly uniform across donors, and that assumption may not be true. When HLA alleles, especially DR and DQ, strongly co-occurred, TCR associations were difficult to assign to individual alleles. Correlated functional status among segregating V segments might reflect linkage disequilibrium, but an unknown experimental factor could not be ruled out. In a later analysis, several top co-occurrence clusters were reported to appear linked to parvovirus B19, influenza, CMV and Epstein-Barr virus. A later analysis found that most CMV-associated TCR beta chains appeared HLA-restricted, with HLA associations seemingly driven largely by CMV exposure. In a later analysis, 15,000 to 20,000 TCR beta sequences were associated with specific HLA alleles at a false discovery rate of 0.05. A total of 150 or so TCR beta chains were listed by the study as associated with cytomegalovirus. A cluster of highly shared sequence variants was judged likely to be a technical artifact of the sequencing pipeline. Because HLA typing was missing for some donors at each locus, association tests included only the typed subset. The authors suggested that the approach could potentially be extended to other disease states and immunological phenotypes. According to a later genetic analysis, donors in an Asian-associated ancestry cluster had fewer N-insertions in productive TCRs than the approximately 710-donor mean. A later analysis found that TCR association rates varied across HLA loci, with DRB1 alleles showing the most associated TCRs and HLA-C alleles the fewest. A further reported finding was that TCR beta sequences accurately predicted the HLA-A and HLA-B alleles for most subjects in the first cohort. Immune exposure information for the cohort was limited to CMV serostatus. This cohort had only TCR beta chains sequenced, and the lack of alpha or paired-chain data limited which features could be detected. In a later analysis, HLA-associated TCR beta chains showed more clonal expansion and lower generation probabilities than non-associated chains that were equally common.

In total, over 600 healthy bone marrow donors made up the cohort. At the time of sampling, all cohort members were nominally healthy, though unrecorded immune exposures were likely present. The donor tested CMV seropositive and was one of the 289 seropositive cohort members. A peripheral blood sample was provided by each donor, and peripheral blood mononuclear cells were used for TCR beta sequencing. Genomic DNA was extracted from the blood cell samples with the Qiagen DNeasy Blood Extraction Kit. The sequenced material came from PBMCs. The receptor comes from a man aged 30 to 39 in good health and CMV-seropositive. The sequence joins TRBV28 to TRBJ2-5, and TRBD1 matches 8 of the central bases. The CDR3 protein is CASSLTGEPQETQYF. The sequenced DNA is TGTGCCAGCAGTTTGACAGGGGAACCACAAGAGACCCAGTACTTC.